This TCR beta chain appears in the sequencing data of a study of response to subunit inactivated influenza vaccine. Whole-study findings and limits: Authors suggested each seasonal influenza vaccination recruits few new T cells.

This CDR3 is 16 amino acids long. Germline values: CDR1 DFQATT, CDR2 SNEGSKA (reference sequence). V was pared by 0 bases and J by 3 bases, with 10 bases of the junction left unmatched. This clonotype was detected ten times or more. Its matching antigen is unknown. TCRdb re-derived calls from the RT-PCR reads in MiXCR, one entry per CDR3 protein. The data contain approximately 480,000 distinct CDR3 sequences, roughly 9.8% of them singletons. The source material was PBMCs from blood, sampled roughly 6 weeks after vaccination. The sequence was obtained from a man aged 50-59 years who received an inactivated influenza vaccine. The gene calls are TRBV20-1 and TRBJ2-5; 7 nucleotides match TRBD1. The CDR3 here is CSARDETGTVEETQYF. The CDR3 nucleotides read TGCAGTGCTAGAGATGAAACCGGGACAGTTGAAGAGACCCAGTACTTC.